The rows below give T cell receptor beta chains drawn from one sample of a study of blood T cell repertoires in COVID-19. Some clones are missing from TCRdb's copy, which holds only in-frame ones; the method was immunoSEQ multiplex PCR. In the table there are under 75,000 clones, around 89% of which are singletons. Specimen: peripheral blood. Receptor source: a man aged 55 to 70 with active COVID-19. Each CDR3 is given with its conserved first and last residue. Clone size, where shown, is once, few, many, or a class for clones that have expanded.

CDR3 | J | V | size
CASSQEEGDRGPNTEAFF | TRBJ1-1 | TRBV14 | .
CASSASHHDRGGYSPLHF | TRBJ1-6 | TRBV18 | .
CASSYTPQGTDTQYF | TRBJ2-3 | TRBV6-5 | .
CASSLGQGDKDTQYF | TRBJ2-3 | TRBV7-2 | .
CATTGYRGDRPGELFF | TRBJ2-2 | TRBV24-1 | .
CASRGQGEETQYF | TRBJ2-5 | TRBV7-3 | once
CASSQASGSTDTQYF | TRBJ2-3 | TRBV14 | .
CASRERGGPYEQYF | TRBJ2-7 | TRBV28 | .
CASGTSGTSTDTQYF | TRBJ2-3 | TRBV27 | .
CATSGRQGYGYTF | TRBJ1-2 | TRBV15 | .
CASSEVQGGNWREQYF | TRBJ2-7 | TRBV28 | .
CASSARTGSSFYGYTF | TRBJ1-2 | TRBV9 | .
CASSSYVDRGDEKLFF | TRBJ1-4 | TRBV7-9 | .
CASSDGLAGGLKQFF | TRBJ2-1 | TRBV6-1 | .
CASRPPGQNTGELFF | TRBJ2-2 | TRBV6-2/TRBV6-3 | .
CASSLFAEGNTIYF | TRBJ1-3 | TRBV27 | .
CASSLRQGTLDEQYF | TRBJ2-7 | TRBV5-6 | .
CASTERGDPYNEQFF | TRBJ2-1 | TRBV6-5 | .
CASRRHEGYEQYF | TRBJ2-7 | TRBV19 | .
CASTDTRAQFF | TRBJ2-1 | TRBV27 | .
CASSLVGAYGYTF | TRBJ1-2 | TRBV5-1 | .
CALEPGQGGTEAFF | TRBJ1-1 | TRBV30 | .
CASSQEQGRTEAFF | TRBJ1-1 | TRBV14 | .
CASRSDRSNQPQHF | TRBJ1-5 | TRBV27 | once
CASSTRVQPQHF | TRBJ1-5 | TRBV6-6 | .
CASSLGSAPDTQYF | TRBJ2-3 | TRBV5-4 | .
CASSLGGQTHEQYF | TRBJ2-7 | TRBV5-1 | .
CASSTDRGWETQYF | TRBJ2-5 | TRBV6-5 | .
CATSRGGTGVQPQHF | TRBJ1-5 | TRBV15 | .
CASSYIPGTNQETQYF | TRBJ2-5 | TRBV6-2/TRBV6-3 | .
CASSQEWWYGTSGVNEQFF | TRBJ2-1 | TRBV14 | .
CASSLPKQGAGETQYF | TRBJ2-5 | TRBV28 | .
CASSLTGGGEKLFF | TRBJ1-4 | TRBV5-5 | .
CASSRQGSGNTIYF | TRBJ1-3 | TRBV18 | .
CASSHLDIDRNTIYF | TRBJ1-3 | TRBV6-5 | .
CASSSTGTTNEKLFF | TRBJ1-4 | TRBV28 | .
CASSPGVVPGYEQYF | TRBJ2-7 | TRBV18 | .
CASSNRDRGLDEQFF | TRBJ2-1 | TRBV6-5 | .
CASTTDRGQGNTIYF | TRBJ1-3 | TRBV11-2 | .
CASRNPGQGYEQYF | TRBJ2-7 | TRBV6-5 | .
CASRIAGATGELFF | TRBJ2-2 | TRBV6-5 | .
CAWSSGKNQPQHF | TRBJ1-5 | TRBV30 | .
CASSPGQGSEQYF | TRBJ2-7 | TRBV19 | .
CASSLAIGLSRGNTEAFF | TRBJ1-1 | TRBV5-5 | once
CASSPNLGSDWEEKLFF | TRBJ1-4 | TRBV4-3 | .
CASSPEAGTQYF | TRBJ2-3 | TRBV11-1 | .
CASTDRDRDFYEQYF | TRBJ2-7 | TRBV28 | .
CASSEGAERDEQFF | TRBJ2-1 | TRBV6-4 | .
CASSILVPRGGYSNQPQHF | TRBJ1-5 | TRBV19 | .
CASSGGGDNQPQHF | TRBJ1-5 | TRBV9 | few
CASSIDEAAYGYTF | TRBJ1-2 | TRBV19 | once
CASRGGAAYEQYF | TRBJ2-7 | TRBV7-9 | .
CASRPTPLVYGYTF | TRBJ1-2 | TRBV6-5 | .
CASSSTRWIYGYTF | TRBJ1-2 | TRBV6-6 | .
CASSRRVGTEAFF | TRBJ1-1 | TRBV19 | .
CASSPASGSIAGELFF | TRBJ2-2 | TRBV18 | .
CASSRSAGGSGNTIYF | TRBJ1-3 | TRBV4-1 | .
CASSYTIKETQYF | TRBJ2-5 | TRBV3-1/TRBV3-2 | .
CASSPGMNTEAFF | TRBJ1-1 | TRBV27 | .
CATTQGFNTEAFF | TRBJ1-1 | TRBV24-1 | .